This is a list of T cell receptor beta chains from one sample in a study of type 1 and type 2 diabetes patients. TCRdb itself ran the multiplex PCR reads through MiXCR, one entry per CDR3 protein. The sample consists of 250,000 or so distinct CDR3 sequences, around 50% of them appearing once. The sequenced sample consisted of peripheral blood mononuclear cells (PBMCs). These receptors all stem from a man aged 18 to 30 with type 2 diabetes. Each CDR3 is given with its conserved first and last residue. D genes are given only for firm matches. Size is stated for part of the rows, as once, few or many counts, or as a class when the clone is expanded.

D	J	size	V	DNA	CDR3
NA	TRBJ2-2	NA	TRBV19	TGTGCCAGTACACGGTCCGGGGACGGGGCCGGGGAGCTGTTTTTT	CASTRSGDGAGELFF
NA	TRBJ1-4	NA	TRBV19	TGTGCCAGTAGTATGGGGGTTGCAGCTAATGAAAAACTGCTTTTT	CASSMGVAANEKLLF
TRBD2	TRBJ2-3	NA	TRBV6-5	TGTGCCAGCAGTTACTTGGCGGGGGATACAGATACGCAGTATTTT	CASSYLAGDTDTQYF
TRBD1	TRBJ1-4	NA	TRBV29-1	TGCAGCGTTAGGGGGCCTGAAAAACTGTTTTTT	CSVRGPEKLFF
NA	TRBJ2-1	NA	TRBV7-2	TGTGCCAGCAGCTTTACTATCCGGGACCGTCACAATGAGCAGTTCTTC	CASSFTIRDRHNEQFF
NA	TRBJ2-7	few	TRBV30	TGTGCCTGCTCAGTTTGGTTGGGGCAGGACTCCTACGAGCAGTACTTC	CACSVWLGQDSYEQYF
NA	TRBJ2-7	NA	TRBV7-7	TGTGCCAGCAGCTTAGGGGCTACCTACGAGCAGTACTTC	CASSLGATYEQYF
NA	TRBJ1-4	few	TRBV12-3/TRBV12-4	TGTGCCAGCACCCACCGACCGGAGTCTAATGAAAAACTGTTTTTT	CASTHRPESNEKLFF
NA	TRBJ2-1	NA	TRBV19	TGTGCCAGTAGTAGGAGGGGCCCTCCCTCCTACAATGAGCAGTTCTTC	CASSRRGPPSYNEQFF
NA	TRBJ2-2	few	TRBV19	TGTGCCAGTAGTATTGTATGGGGCCTGGGGACCGGGGAGCTGTTTTTT	CASSIVWGLGTGELFF
NA	TRBJ2-7	once	TRBV2	TGTGCCAGCACCGGGATAGTAGCCTACGAGCAGTACTTC	CASTGIVAYEQYF
TRBD2	TRBJ2-7	NA	TRBV20-1	TGCAGTGCTAGGCCAAGCGGGAGGAGGTACGAGCAGTACTTC	CSARPSGRRYEQYF
TRBD1	TRBJ1-6	NA	TRBV30	TGTGCCTGGGGCGACAGGGGGGGTTCACCCCTCCACTTT	CAWGDRGGSPLHF
NA	TRBJ2-7	few	TRBV5-1	TGCGCCAGCAATGACGGGGCCAGAGCGTACGAGCAGTACTTC	CASNDGARAYEQYF
NA	TRBJ2-7	NA	TRBV7-6	TGTGCCAGCAGCTTAGAGCGGGCCGGGACTGCGGGGCTCCACTTC	CASSLERAGTAGLHF
NA	TRBJ1-1	NA	TRBV4-2	TGTGCCAGCAGCCAAGTTTCAGTGGATTCCCCTGAAGCTTTCTTT	CASSQVSVDSPEAFF
NA	TRBJ2-2	NA	TRBV24-1	TGTGCCAGCAGTTTATACCCGGCAGGGGATACCGGGGAGCTGTTTTTT	CASSLYPAGDTGELFF
NA	TRBJ1-1	NA	TRBV5-1	TGCGCCAGCAGGGAACGCGCTGAAGCTTTCTTT	CASRERAEAFF
NA	TRBJ1-2	few	TRBV27	TGTGCCAGCAGTTCGGGGCGAATCGGGGGCGGCTATGGCTACACCTTC	CASSSGRIGGGYGYTF
NA	TRBJ2-7	NA	TRBV4-1	TGCGCCAGCAGCCAAGATGCCCCTAGGGTCTACGAGCAGTACTTC	CASSQDAPRVYEQYF
TRBD1	TRBJ1-2	NA	TRBV10-2	TGCGCCAGTACCAACAGGGGGTGGTTAGGTGGCTACACCTTC	CASTNRGWLGGYTF
TRBD1	TRBJ2-1	few	TRBV5-1	TGCGCCAGCAGCTCCGGGACAGTCGGCTACAATGAGCAGTTCTTC	CASSSGTVGYNEQFF
NA	TRBJ2-7	few	TRBV4-1	TGCGCCAGCAGCCAAGCGGAGGGGAGCTCCTACGAGCAGTACTTC	CASSQAEGSSYEQYF
NA	TRBJ1-2	many	TRBV2	TGTGCCAGCAGTGCTTCCCGAGCCTACTATGGCTACACCTTC	CASSASRAYYGYTF